A single sample is the source of the 7 T cell receptor beta chains below, sequenced in a study of T cells in Graves' hyperthyroidism and ophthalmopathy (dated by TCRdb to about 2019). Library preparation used multiplex PCR. The sample was run on an Illumina HiSeq 2000. TCR beta CDR3 regions were amplified from RNA transcripts. The first round of RT-PCR for the TCR CDR3 was performed with the HTBI primer set and the Qiagen OneStep RT-PCR kit. The public sequencing data were trimmed at Q25 with fastp and processed into clonotypes with MiXCR by TCRdb, which kept only in-frame beta chains. Every CDR3 protein is listed once, alongside the most common genes and DNA of its rows. The sample records roughly 700,000 distinct CDR3 sequences, around a third of which are singletons. The top ten clones comprise about a third of the sample. The specimen sequenced was blood. The receptor source for this set is a woman in her forties with Graves' hyperthyroidism.

A note on this clonotype: This may be a read error, as it is one base from a much larger clone. Given the absence of the conserved phenylalanine or tryptophan at the CDR3 end, a read error is likely. The chain joins TRBV24-1 to TRBJ1-6; TRBD1 aligns across 7 bases. V gave up 7 bases and J gave up 15 bases; unmatched junction bases: 26. The germline V gene encodes CDR1 KGHDR and CDR2 SFDVKD. CDR3 size: 18 residues. The CDR3 nucleotides read TGTGCCACCAGCGCGAAACAGGGGCTGAAGTTTGTGGAACCCCTCCTCCACCTT. Translating it yields CATSAKQGLKFVEPLLHL.

Many counts were recorded for this clonotype. The rearrangement links TRBV3-1 to TRBJ2-5, with D unclear. CDR1 and CDR2 (germline): LGHDT, YNNKEL (reference sequence). The CDR3 extends over 13 amino acids. Deletions cut 4 bases from V and 4 bases from J, with 10 bases between. CDR3 in amino acids: CASSPWSRETQYF. CDR3 nucleotide sequence: TGTGCCAGCAGCCCGTGGTCCCGAGAGACCCAGTACTTC.

This clonotype showed up many times. This chain connects TRBV7-9 to TRBJ1-5; D uncertain. The CDR3 is made up of 14 amino acids. From germline, CDR1 is SEHNR and CDR2 FQNEAQ (reference sequence). Trimming cost V 2 bases and J 3 bases, with 8 bases left between them. The CDR3 protein is CASSLPGFNQPQHF. The CDR3 DNA reads TGTGCCAGCAGCTTACCGGGATTCAATCAGCCCCAGCATTTT.

This clonotype was counted many times. The gene calls are TRBV6-6 and TRBJ2-7; D possibly corresponds to TRBD2 (5 bases). Trimming took off 5 bases at V and 3 bases at J, with 11 bases between the two ends. The CDR3 loop spans 13 amino acids. Germline V lookup: CDR1 MNHNY, CDR2 SVGAGI (reference sequence). CDR3 in DNA: TGTGCCAGCAGTACTACCGGGAACTACGAGCAGTACTTC. It yields the protein CASSTTGNYEQYF.

CDR3 in amino acids: CASITAAPSTDTQYF. In nucleotides, the CDR3 is TGTGCCAGCATCACTGCGGCCCCTAGCACAGATACGCAGTATTTT. V gene TRBV7-2 combines with J gene TRBJ2-3; D gene uncertain. CDR3 length: 15 residues. Trimming cost V 7 bases and J 0 bases, with 14 bases left between them. Germline V gene sequence: CDR1 SGHTA, CDR2 FQGNSA.

This chain uses TRBV4-3 with TRBJ1-4; D not certain. The CDR3 spans 13 residues. Germline V lookup: CDR1 LGHNA, CDR2 YSLEER. Deletions cut 0 bases from V and 8 bases from J, with 7 bases between. This CDR3 reads CASSQDPVEKLFF. The DNA for the CDR3 is TGCGCCAGCAGCCAAGATCCGGTGGAAAAACTGTTTTTT.

This clonotype was seen a handful of times. The chain employs TRBV7-9 and TRBJ1-2, with a weak D call TRBD1 (6 bases). CDR1 and CDR2 from the germline V gene are SEHNR and FQNEAQ (reference sequence). V shed 4 bases and J shed 2 bases, with 14 bases lying between them. CDR3 length: 15 residues. This CDR3 is CASSYSGGLNYGYTF. The DNA for the CDR3 is TGTGCCAGCAGCTACTCTGGGGGCTTAAACTATGGCTACACCTTC.